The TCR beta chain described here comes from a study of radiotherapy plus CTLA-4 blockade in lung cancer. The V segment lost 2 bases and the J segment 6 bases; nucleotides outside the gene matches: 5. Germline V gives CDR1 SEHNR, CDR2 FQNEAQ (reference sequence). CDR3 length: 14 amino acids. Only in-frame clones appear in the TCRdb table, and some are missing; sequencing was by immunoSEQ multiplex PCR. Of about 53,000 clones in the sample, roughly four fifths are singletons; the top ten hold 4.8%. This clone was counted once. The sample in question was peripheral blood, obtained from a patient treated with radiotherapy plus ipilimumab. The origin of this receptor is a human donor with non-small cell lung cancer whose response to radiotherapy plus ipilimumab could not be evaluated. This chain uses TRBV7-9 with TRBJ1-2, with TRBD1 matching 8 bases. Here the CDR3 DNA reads TGTGCCAGCAGCTTATCGGCAGGGGGCCATGGCTACACCTTC. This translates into CASSLSAGGHGYTF. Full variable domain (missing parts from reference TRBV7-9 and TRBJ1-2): DTGVSQNPRHKITKRGQNVTFRCDPISEHNRLYWYRQTLGQGPEFLTYFQNEAQLEKSRLLSDRFSAERPKGSFSTLEIQRTEQGDSAMYLCASSLSAGGHGYTFGSGTRLTVV.